This passage covers 20 T cell receptor beta chains from one sample sequenced in a study of molecular identifiers for immune sequencing clone quantification (dated by TCRdb to 2016 to 2018). Libraries were made using PCR. Sequencing was performed on an Illumina HiSeq 4000. TCRdb trimmed public reads at Q25 via fastp, called clones via MiXCR and kept in-frame beta chains. Rows with one shared CDR3 protein collapse into an entry with the most common genes and DNA. This sample lists about 640,000 distinct CDR3 sequences; 15% to 20% were detected once. Under 0.95% of the sample is taken by the ten largest. What was sequenced was naive CD8+ T cells from blood, with Jurkat cell RNA spiked in. Reading the label with the study, this specimen's cell subset or site is: FACS-sorted CD8+CD4-CCR7+CD45RA+ naive T cells. Receptors originate from a human donor in good health. Some libraries in this study had Jurkat cell RNA spiked in.

This clonotype was counted at least ten times. The CDR3 DNA is TGTGCCAGCAGTTTATTGAGTGCTGCGAACACTGAAGCTTTCTTT. This sequence encodes CASSLLSAANTEAFF. The chain is built from TRBV28 and TRBJ1-1; no clear D gene. Germline CDR1 MDHEN, CDR2 SYDVKM. V lost 1 base and J lost 1, with 10 bases in between. CDR3 length equals 15 residues.

This clonotype was detected many times. This chain joins TRBV4-1 and TRBJ1-6; 9 positions agree with TRBD1. Trimming cost V 3 bases and J 10 bases; bases outside gene matches: 10. CDR3 size: 16 residues. Per germline, CDR1 MGHRA and CDR2 YSYEKL. CDR3 DNA: TGCGCCAGCAGCCAGGAACAGGGGGCGCGGAACTCACCCCTCCACTTT. Amino acids: CASSQEQGARNSPLHF.

To note about this clonotype: Being one base from a much bigger clone, this may be a read error. The chain joins TRBV3-1 to TRBJ2-7; maybe TRBD2 (6 bases). The V and J ends lost 0 bases and 6 bases respectively, with 18 bases between them. The CDR3 contains 16 residues. The germline V gene encodes CDR1 LGHDT and CDR2 YNNKEL (reference sequence). Written as DNA, the CDR3 is TGTGCCAGCAGCCAAGATCGAGGCGGGGACCTCTGCGAGCAGTACTTC. Translated, it gives CASSQDRGGDLCEQYF.

This clonotype has ten or more counts. V is TRBV30 and J is TRBJ1-1; the D gene is possibly TRBD1 (5 bases). The V end was cut by 0 bases, the J end by 4 bases, with 9 bases between. The V gene's germline CDR1 is GTSNPN and CDR2 SVGIG (reference sequence). The CDR3 is 13 residues long. CDR3 coding DNA: TGTGCCTGGAGTGTACTGCAGGGCACTGAAGCTTTCTTT. Residues: CAWSVLQGTEAFF.

This clonotype was counted ten times or more. The chain joins TRBV9 to TRBJ2-3; TRBD1 might be the D (5 bases). CDR1 is SGDLS, CDR2 YYNGEE, per germline. V was trimmed by 7 bases and J by 0 bases, leaving 12 bases between them. This CDR3 has 14 amino acids. This CDR3 is CASSQGISTDTQYF. The CDR3 region has the DNA TGTGCCAGCTCGCAGGGTATTAGCACAGATACGCAGTATTTT.

This clonotype came up many times. Here the CDR3 reads CSVEDRAAGPNYGYTF. The CDR3 region has the DNA TGCAGCGTTGAAGATCGGGCAGCGGGTCCTAACTATGGCTACACCTTC. This rearrangement joins TRBV29-1 to TRBJ1-2; the D is unclear. The CDR3 length is 16 residues. CDR1 and CDR2 from the germline V gene are SQVTM and ANQGSEA. V lost 0 bases to trimming and J lost 0 bases, with 14 bases between them.

This clonotype has at least ten counts. The CDR3 region has the DNA TGTGCCAGCAGCCTGGGGGGACAGCAGTACTTC. Encoded protein: CASSLGGQQYF. V usage is TRBV7-9 and J usage is TRBJ2-7; possible D gene TRBD2, 6 bases. The CDR3 is 11 amino acids. Per germline, CDR1 SEHNR and CDR2 FQNEAQ (reference sequence). Trimming shortened V by 5 bases and J by 8 bases, and 10 bases separated the two germline ends.

The sample holds a few counts of this clonotype. The chain couples TRBV30 to TRBJ2-7; D may be TRBD1 (6 bases). Trimming removed 2 bases at V and 0 bases at J, with 11 bases between. Germline CDR1 and CDR2: GTSNPN and SVGIG (reference sequence). This CDR3 is built from 14 residues. The CDR3 bases are TGTGCCTGGAGTATGGGGGCTGGCTCCTACGAGCAGTACTTC. Its protein product is CAWSMGAGSYEQYF.

This clonotype was counted at least ten times. The chain recombines TRBV6-6 with TRBJ2-7; D possibly corresponds to TRBD1 (6 bases). This CDR3 has 15 residues. Germline V gene data show CDR1 as MNHNY and CDR2 as SVGAGI (reference sequence). V lost 2 bases and J 0 bases, leaving 11 bases between the germline ends. This chain's CDR3 is CASSYRDTYSYEQYF. CDR3 coding DNA: TGTGCCAGCAGTTACAGGGACACCTACTCCTACGAGCAGTACTTC.

This clonotype showed up many times. J is TRBJ1-1 and V is TRBV27, with D maybe TRBD1 (6 bases). Germline V CDR1 and CDR2: MNHEY, SMNVEV (reference sequence). This CDR3 region has 15 residues. With 2 bases removed from V and 6 bases from J, the gap between germline ends came to 16 bases. CDR3 residues: CASSLGRNRVAEAFF. The CDR3 bases are TGTGCCAGCAGTTTAGGACGTAACAGGGTCGCTGAAGCTTTCTTT.

The chain couples TRBV4-1 to TRBJ1-4; weak D call: TRBD1 (5 bases). The CDR3 is 15 residues long. Trimming took 3 bases from V and 3 from J, leaving 11 bases between them. Germline values: CDR1 MGHRA, CDR2 YSYEKL. The CDR3 coding sequence is TGCGCCAGCAGCCAGCAGGGTCTTCCTAATGAAAAACTGTTTTTT. It codes for CASSQQGLPNEKLFF.

Comment on this clonotype: The conserved phenylalanine or tryptophan is not found at the CDR3 terminus, so this likely reflects a read error. The chain combines TRBV11-2 with TRBJ2-1, with 12 bases that match TRBD2. Germline values: CDR1 SGHAT, CDR2 FQNNGV. The CDR3 runs to 17 residues. Trimming at V came to 5 bases and at J to 7 bases, leaving 12 bases not matched to a gene. This CDR3 reads CASSPTSGGFGSNEQFS. In nucleotides, the CDR3 is TGTGCCAGCAGCCCAACTAGCGGGGGGTTCGGTTCTAATGAGCAGTTCTCC.

The chain joins TRBV19 to TRBJ2-2; TRBD1 matches at 10 bases. The CDR3 is 16 amino acids. The V gene's germline CDR1 is LNHDA and CDR2 SQIVND (reference sequence). Unmatched junction bases numbered 6, after V lost 6 bases and J lost 2 bases. The CDR3 sequence is CASRPGDRGNTGELFF. The CDR3, as DNA: TGTGCCAGTAGACCCGGGGACAGGGGAAACACCGGGGAGCTGTTTTTT. Filled out from reference TRBV19 and TRBJ2-2, the complete variable domain reads DGGITQSPKYLFRKEGQNVTLSCEQNLNHDAMYWYRQDPGQGLRLIYYSQIVNDFQKGDIAEGYSVSREKKESFPLTVTSAQKNPTAFYLCASRPGDRGNTGELFFGEGSRLTVL.

With respect to this clonotype: A much larger clonotype is one base distant, so this may be a read error. The chain uses TRBV24-1 and TRBJ2-1, with D possibly being TRBD2 (6 bases). The CDR3 loop spans 16 amino acids. Germline values: CDR1 KGHDR, CDR2 SFDVKD. V gave up 5 bases and J gave up 9 bases, with 22 bases separating them. The CDR3 DNA is TGTGCCACCAGTGGGCCGACCGGCGGGGTGAGCATTGAGCAGTTCTTC. The encoded protein is CATSGPTGGVSIEQFF.

This clonotype has more than one count but fewer than ten. This rearrangement joins TRBV4-3 to TRBJ2-5; 7 bases are shared with TRBD1. Losses at the gene ends were 4 bases for V and 3 bases for J; bases not matched to a gene: 11. This CDR3 is built from 16 residues. Germline CDR1 reads LGHNA; CDR2 reads YSLEER. The CDR3 DNA sequence: TGCGCCAGCAGCCCGTGGATCACCGGGACAGAAGAGACCCAGTACTTC. Its translation is CASSPWITGTEETQYF.

For this clonotype: A much bigger clone sits one base away, suggesting this may be a read error. The chain joins TRBV20-1 to TRBJ1-4; 8 bases match TRBD1. The CDR3 is 16 amino acids. Per germline, CDR1 DFQATT and CDR2 SNEGSKA (reference sequence). Losses at the gene ends were 7 bases for V and 2 bases for J; bases not matched to a gene: 12. CDR3 sequence reads: CSVDQQGGVTNEKLFF. The CDR3 DNA is TGCAGTGTAGATCAACAGGGGGGAGTGACTAATGAAAAACTGTTTTTT.

This clonotype was observed at least ten times. The J gene is TRBJ2-7, the V gene TRBV6-2 or TRBV6-3, with a tentative D call TRBD1 (6 bases). This CDR3 spans 12 amino acids. V lost 10 bases, J lost 3 bases, and 13 bases lay in between. Germline V gene sequence: CDR1 MNHEY, CDR2 SVGEGT. For the CDR3, the DNA is TGTGCCACCATGGGGGCCGACTACGAGCAGTACTTC. This translates into CATMGADYEQYF.

V is TRBV19 and J is TRBJ2-2; no clear D. V lost 5 bases, J lost 6 bases, and 19 bases lay in between. This CDR3 region has 16 residues. The germline V gene has CDR1 LNHDA and CDR2 SQIVND (reference sequence). CDR3 sequence reads: CASSGRSILASGELFF. Here the CDR3 DNA reads TGTGCCAGTAGTGGAAGATCAATTCTTGCCTCCGGGGAGCTGTTTTTT.

The V call is TRBV10-3, the J call TRBJ2-4, with a tentative D call TRBD1 (6 bases). Germline V gene lookup returns CDR1 ENHRY and CDR2 SYGVKD. The CDR3 loop spans 16 amino acids. The germline V and J ends were trimmed by 5 bases and 0 bases, with 14 bases remaining between them. The CDR3 sequence is CAISLAGDVAKNIQYF. CDR3 DNA sequence: TGTGCCATCAGTCTTGCAGGGGACGTAGCCAAAAACATTCAGTACTTC.

The chain recombines TRBV7-9 with TRBJ1-2; TRBD1 might be the D (6 bases). The germline V and J ends were trimmed by 4 bases and 1 base, with 10 bases remaining between them. Germline CDR1 and CDR2: SEHNR and FQNEAQ (reference sequence). CDR3 length: 14 amino acids. The chain's CDR3 is CASSSDSFNYGYTF. The CDR3 coding sequence is TGTGCCAGCAGCTCGGACAGTTTTAACTATGGCTACACCTTC.